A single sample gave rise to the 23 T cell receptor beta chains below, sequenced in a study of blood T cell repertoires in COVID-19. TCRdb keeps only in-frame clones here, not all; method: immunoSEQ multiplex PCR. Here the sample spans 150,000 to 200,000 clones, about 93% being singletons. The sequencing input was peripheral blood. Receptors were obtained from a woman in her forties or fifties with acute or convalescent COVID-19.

The CDR3 bases are TGTGCCAGCAGTACCGGGACAGGGGGCGGCTACACCTTC. This sequence encodes CASSTGTGGGYTF. The V and J genes are TRBV27 and TRBJ1-2; TRBD1 aligns across 12 bases. V gave up 5 bases and J gave up 8 bases; unmatched junction bases: 3. In germline, CDR1 is MNHEY, CDR2 SMNVEV (reference sequence). This CDR3 has 13 residues.

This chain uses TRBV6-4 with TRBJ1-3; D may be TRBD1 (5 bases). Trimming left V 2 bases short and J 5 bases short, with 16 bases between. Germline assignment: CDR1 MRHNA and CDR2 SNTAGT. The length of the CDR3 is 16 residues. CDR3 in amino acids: CASSDTRLGHRNTIYF. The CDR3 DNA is TGTGCCAGCAGTGACACGAGATTGGGGCACCGAAACACCATATATTTT.

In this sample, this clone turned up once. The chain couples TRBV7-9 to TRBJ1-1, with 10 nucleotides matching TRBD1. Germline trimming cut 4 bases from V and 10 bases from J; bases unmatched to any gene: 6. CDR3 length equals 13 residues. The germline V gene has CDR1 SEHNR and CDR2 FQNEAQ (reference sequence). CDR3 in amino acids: CASSSGTGARAFF. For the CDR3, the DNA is TGTGCCAGCAGCTCCGGGACAGGGGCCCGAGCTTTCTTT.

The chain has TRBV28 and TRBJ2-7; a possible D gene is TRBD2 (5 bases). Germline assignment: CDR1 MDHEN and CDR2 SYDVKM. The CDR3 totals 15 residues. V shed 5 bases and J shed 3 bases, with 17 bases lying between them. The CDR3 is CASSPSGRTFYEQYF. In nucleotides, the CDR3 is TGTGCCAGCAGTCCCAGCGGACGTACCTTCTACGAGCAGTACTTC. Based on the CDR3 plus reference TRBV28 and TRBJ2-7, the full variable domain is DVKVTQSSRYLVKRTGEKVFLECVQDMDHENMFWYRQDPGLGLRLIYFSYDVKMKEKGDIPEGYSVSREKKERFSLILESASTNQTSMYLCASSPSGRTFYEQYFGPGTRLTVT.

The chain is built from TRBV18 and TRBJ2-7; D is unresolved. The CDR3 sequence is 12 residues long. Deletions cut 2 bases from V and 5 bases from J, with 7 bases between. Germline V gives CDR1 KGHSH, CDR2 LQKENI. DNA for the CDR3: TGTGCCAGCTCACCAGAGGTAAACGAGCAGTACTTC. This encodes CASSPEVNEQYF.

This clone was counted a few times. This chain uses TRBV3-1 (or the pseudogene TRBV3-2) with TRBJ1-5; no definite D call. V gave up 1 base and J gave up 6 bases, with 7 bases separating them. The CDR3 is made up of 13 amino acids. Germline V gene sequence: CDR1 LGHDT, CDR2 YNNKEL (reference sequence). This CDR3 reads CASSQAGFQPQHF. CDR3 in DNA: TGTGCCAGCAGCCAAGCCGGGTTTCAGCCCCAGCATTTT.

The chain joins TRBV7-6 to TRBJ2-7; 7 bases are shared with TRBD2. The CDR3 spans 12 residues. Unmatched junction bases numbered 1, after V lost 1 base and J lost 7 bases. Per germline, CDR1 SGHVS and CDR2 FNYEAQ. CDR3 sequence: CASSLDGREQYF. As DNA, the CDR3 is TGTGCCAGCAGCTTAGACGGGAGGGAGCAGTACTTC.

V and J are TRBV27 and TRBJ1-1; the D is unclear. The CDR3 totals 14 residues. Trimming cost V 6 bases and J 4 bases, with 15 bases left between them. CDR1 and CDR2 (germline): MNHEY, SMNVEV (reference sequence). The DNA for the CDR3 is TGTGCCAGCAGCCCGCGTGGAGTAAGCACTGAAGCTTTCTTT. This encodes CASSPRGVSTEAFF.

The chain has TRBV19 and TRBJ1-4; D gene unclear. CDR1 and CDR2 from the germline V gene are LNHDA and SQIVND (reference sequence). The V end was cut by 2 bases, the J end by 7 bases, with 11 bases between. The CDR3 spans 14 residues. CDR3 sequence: CASSIIGSSEKLFF. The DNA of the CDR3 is TGTGCCAGTAGTATAATCGGGTCGAGTGAAAAACTGTTTTTT.

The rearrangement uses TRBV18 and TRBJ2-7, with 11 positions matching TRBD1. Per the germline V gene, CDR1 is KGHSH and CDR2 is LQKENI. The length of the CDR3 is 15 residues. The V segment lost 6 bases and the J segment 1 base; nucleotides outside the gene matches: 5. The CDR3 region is CASSPGTGGSYEQYF. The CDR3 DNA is TGTGCCAGCTCCCCGGGGACAGGGGGATCCTACGAGCAGTACTTC.

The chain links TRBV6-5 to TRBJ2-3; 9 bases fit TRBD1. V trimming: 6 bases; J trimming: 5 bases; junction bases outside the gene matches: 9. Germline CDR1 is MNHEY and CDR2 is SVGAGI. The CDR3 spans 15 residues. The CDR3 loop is CASSHYRGLIDTQYF. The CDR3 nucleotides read TGTGCCAGCAGCCACTACAGGGGGCTCATAGATACGCAGTATTTT.

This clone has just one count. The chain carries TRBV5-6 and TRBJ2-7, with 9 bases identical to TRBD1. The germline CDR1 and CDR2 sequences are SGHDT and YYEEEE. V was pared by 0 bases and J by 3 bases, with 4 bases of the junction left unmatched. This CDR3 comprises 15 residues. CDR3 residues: CASSLGSGQGYEQYF. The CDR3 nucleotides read TGTGCCAGCAGCTTGGGCTCGGGACAGGGCTACGAGCAGTACTTC.

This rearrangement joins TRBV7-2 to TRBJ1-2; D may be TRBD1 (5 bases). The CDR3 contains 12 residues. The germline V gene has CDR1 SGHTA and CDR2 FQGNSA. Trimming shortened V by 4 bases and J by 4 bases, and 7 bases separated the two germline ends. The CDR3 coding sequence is TGTGCCAGCAGCTCAGGGCCCTATGGCTACACCTTC. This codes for CASSSGPYGYTF.

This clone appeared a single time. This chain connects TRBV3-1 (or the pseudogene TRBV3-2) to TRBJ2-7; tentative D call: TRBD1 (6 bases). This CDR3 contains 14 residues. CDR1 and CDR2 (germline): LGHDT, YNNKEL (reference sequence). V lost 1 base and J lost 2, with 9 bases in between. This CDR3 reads CASSQVAGAYEQYF. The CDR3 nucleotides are TGTGCCAGCAGCCAAGTGGCAGGGGCCTACGAGCAGTACTTC.

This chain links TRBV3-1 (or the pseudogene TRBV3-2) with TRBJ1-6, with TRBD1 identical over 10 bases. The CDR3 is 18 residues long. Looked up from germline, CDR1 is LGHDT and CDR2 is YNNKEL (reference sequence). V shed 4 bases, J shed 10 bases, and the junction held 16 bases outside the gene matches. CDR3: CASSPTEDRGLGRSPLHF. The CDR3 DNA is TGTGCCAGCAGCCCGACCGAAGACAGGGGGCTGGGGCGATCACCCCTCCACTTT.

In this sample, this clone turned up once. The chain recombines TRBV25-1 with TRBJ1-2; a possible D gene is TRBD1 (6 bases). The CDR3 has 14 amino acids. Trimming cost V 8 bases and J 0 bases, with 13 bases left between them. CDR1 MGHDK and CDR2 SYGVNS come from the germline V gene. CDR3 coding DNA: TGTGCCAGCTCCGGGACACCACCTAACTATGGCTACACCTTC. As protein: CASSGTPPNYGYTF.

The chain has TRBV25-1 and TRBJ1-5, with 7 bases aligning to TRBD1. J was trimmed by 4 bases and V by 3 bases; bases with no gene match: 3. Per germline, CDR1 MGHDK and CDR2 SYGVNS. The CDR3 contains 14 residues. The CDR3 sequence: CASSETGINQPQHF. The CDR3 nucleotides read TGTGCCAGCAGTGAGACAGGGATAAATCAGCCCCAGCATTTT.

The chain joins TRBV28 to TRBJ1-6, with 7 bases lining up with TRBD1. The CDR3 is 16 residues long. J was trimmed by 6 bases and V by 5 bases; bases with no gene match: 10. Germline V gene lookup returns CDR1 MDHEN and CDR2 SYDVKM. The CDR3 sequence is CASSLDYRGGNSPLHF. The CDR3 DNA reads TGTGCCAGCAGTCTCGACTACAGGGGTGGTAATTCACCCCTCCACTTT. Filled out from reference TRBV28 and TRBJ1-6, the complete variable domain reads DVKVTQSSRYLVKRTGEKVFLECVQDMDHENMFWYRQDPGLGLRLIYFSYDVKMKEKGDIPEGYSVSREKKERFSLILESASTNQTSMYLCASSLDYRGGNSPLHFGNGTRLTVT.

The CDR3 region has the DNA TGTGCCTGTCCCGGGACACGGACAGAGGTCCTAGACTATGGCTACACCTTC. It codes for CACPGTRTEVLDYGYTF. This chain joins TRBV30 and TRBJ1-2; weak D call: TRBD1 (6 bases). The CDR3 is 17 residues long. From germline, CDR1 is GTSNPN and CDR2 SVGIG (reference sequence). V lost 6 bases to trimming and J lost 3 bases, with 26 bases between them.

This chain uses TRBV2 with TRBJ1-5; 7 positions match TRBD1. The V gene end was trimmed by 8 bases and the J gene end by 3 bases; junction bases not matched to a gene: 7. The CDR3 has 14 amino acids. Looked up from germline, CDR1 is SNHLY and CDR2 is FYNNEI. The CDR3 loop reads CASRWDSDNQPQHF. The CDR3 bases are TGTGCCAGCCGGTGGGACAGTGACAATCAGCCCCAGCATTTT.

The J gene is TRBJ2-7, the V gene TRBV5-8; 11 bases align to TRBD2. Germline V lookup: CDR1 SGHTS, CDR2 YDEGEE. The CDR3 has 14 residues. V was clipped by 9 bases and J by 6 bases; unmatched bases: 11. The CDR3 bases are TGTGCCACCATCACGGGGCTAGCGGGGGGCGAGCAGTACTTC. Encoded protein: CATITGLAGGEQYF.

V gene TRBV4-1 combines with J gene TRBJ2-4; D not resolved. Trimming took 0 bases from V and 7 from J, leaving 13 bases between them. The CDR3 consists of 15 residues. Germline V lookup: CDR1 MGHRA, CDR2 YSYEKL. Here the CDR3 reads CASSQDPSRSNIQYF. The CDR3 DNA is TGCGCCAGCAGCCAAGATCCCTCCAGGTCCAACATTCAGTACTTC.

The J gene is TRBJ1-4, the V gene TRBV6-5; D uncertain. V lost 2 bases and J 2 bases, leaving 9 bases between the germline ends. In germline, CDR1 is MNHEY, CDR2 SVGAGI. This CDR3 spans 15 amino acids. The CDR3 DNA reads TGTGCCAGCAGTTACACGGTCCCCACTAATGAAAAACTGTTTTTT. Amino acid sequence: CASSYTVPTNEKLFF.